These T cell receptor beta chains were read from a single sample in a study of cytomegalovirus exposure and HLA in healthy donors. TCRdb keeps only in-frame clones here, not all; method: immunoSEQ multiplex PCR. The repertoire includes 150,000 to 180,000 clones, 82% of them detected once, and around 6.6% sits in the top ten. Sequenced sample: PBMCs. These receptors all come from a woman between 50 and 59 years old in good health and CMV-seropositive. Each CDR3 is given with its conserved first and last residue. The D gene is left open where the match is weak. Clone size appears in some rows only: once, few, many, or a class for an expanded clone.

V	J	D	size	DNA	CDR3
TRBV7-9	TRBJ1-4	.	few	TGTGCCAGCAGCGGAACGACAGGCCCAGGCGAAAAACTGTTTTTT	CASSGTTGPGEKLFF
TRBV5-6	TRBJ2-1	.	.	TGTGCCAGCAGCTCAGGATGGGGGGGCCCGGCCAATGAGCAGTTCTTC	CASSSGWGGPANEQFF
TRBV6-1	TRBJ2-2	TRBD2	.	TGTGCCAGCAGTGAACTACGGGGGGCCGGGGAGCTGTTTTTT	CASSELRGAGELFF
TRBV5-6	TRBJ1-6	TRBD1	.	TGTGCCAGCAGCGCGGGACAGGGGAATTCACCCCTCCACTTT	CASSAGQGNSPLHF
TRBV14	TRBJ2-7	TRBD1	.	TGTGCCAGCAGCCAGGGGGACAGGTCGCACGCCGAGCAGTACTTC	CASSQGDRSHAEQYF
TRBV6-5	TRBJ2-1	TRBD2	.	TGTGCCAGCAGTGGTAGCGGGGGCTACAATGAGCAGTTCTTC	CASSGSGGYNEQFF
TRBV28	TRBJ2-3	.	.	TGTGCCAGCAGCACAGGGTGGGACACAGATACGCAGTATTTT	CASSTGWDTDTQYF
TRBV20-1	TRBJ2-5	.	.	TGCAGTGCTAAGGAGTCGGACAGATCGTACTTC	CSAKESDRSYF
TRBV6-5	TRBJ2-7	.	.	TGTGCCAGCAGAACCCGCCGGGGGATGAACGAGCAGTACTTC	CASRTRRGMNEQYF
TRBV7-9	TRBJ1-2	TRBD1	once	TGTGCCAGCAGCCTAAGGGGGGCCCAGGGACAGCAGGAGGGCTACACCTTC	CASSLRGAQGQQEGYTF
TRBV6-4	TRBJ1-2	.	once	TGTGCCAGCAGTGAGTTCCCCGTCGGGTATGGCTACACCTTC	CASSEFPVGYGYTF
TRBV27	TRBJ2-7	TRBD1	.	TGTGCCAGCAGCTACAGTCCGACAGGGAGTCTCGAGCAGTACTTC	CASSYSPTGSLEQYF
TRBV4-3	TRBJ2-1	TRBD1	.	TGCGCCAGCAGCCAAGAGGTGACAGGGGGCGCTTATTCACATGAGCAGTTCTTC	CASSQEVTGGAYSHEQFF
TRBV7-9	TRBJ2-7	TRBD1	.	TGTGCCAGCAGCTTTGGGACAGGGTCCTACGAGCAGTACTTC	CASSFGTGSYEQYF
TRBV10-3	TRBJ2-5	.	.	TGTGCCACCTCGGAGGGAATAGGGGAGACCCAGTACTTC	CATSEGIGETQYF
TRBV10-3	TRBJ2-7	.	.	TGTGCCTCGTACCCCGGGACACCCCTACGAGAGCAGTACTTC	CASYPGTPLREQYF
TRBV10-1	TRBJ1-1	.	once	TGCGCCAGCAGCAAGGGACACCAGAACACTGAAGCTTTCTTT	CASSKGHQNTEAFF
TRBV13	TRBJ1-4	TRBD1	.	TGTGCCAGCAGCCTCGCCGGGACAGGGGAGGAAAAACTGTTTTTT	CASSLAGTGEEKLFF
TRBV28	TRBJ1-5	.	.	TGTGCCAGCAGTTTATGGTTTGCAGGCGTTAGCAATCAGCCCCAGCATTTT	CASSLWFAGVSNQPQHF
TRBV10-3	TRBJ1-6	.	.	TGTGCCATCAGTCTGACGGAGAATTCACCCCTCCACTTT	CAISLTENSPLHF
TRBV27	TRBJ2-1	TRBD1	.	TGTGCCAGCAGTTTAGGAGGCCGGACAGGGTATAATGAGCAGTTCTTC	CASSLGGRTGYNEQFF
TRBV19	TRBJ1-1	TRBD1	.	TGTGCCAGTAGTATATCGTCGCTGACAGGGACTGAAGCTTTCTTT	CASSISSLTGTEAFF